This is a list of T cell receptor beta chains from one sample in a study of human versus mouse CDR3 diversity and MHC coevolution. Method: immunoSEQ multiplex PCR; TCRdb's copy keeps in-frame clones and lacks some. The profile covers approximately 81,000 clones, with 93% appearing a single time and roughly 1.3% taken by the ten largest. The sample consisted of naive CD4+ T cells from blood. All receptors come from a person between 25 and 70 years old in good health. The CDR3 runs from the conserved cysteine through the conserved F or W. A D gene is named only where the DNA matches it firmly. Size is omitted from some rows. Given values are once, few, many or a class for expanded clones.

>TRBJ2-1|NA|NA|TRBV6-1
TGTGCCAGCAGTGATATTGGACAGAGACCTTACAATGAGCAGTTCTTC
CASSDIGQRPYNEQFF
>TRBJ2-1|NA|NA|TRBV6-1
TGTGCCAGCCTGCTAGACAGAAACTCCTACAATGAGCAGTTCTTC
CASLLDRNSYNEQFF
>TRBJ2-5|NA|NA|TRBV18
TGTGCCGGCGCCCGGGGGACTCAAGAGACCCAGTACTTC
CAGARGTQETQYF
>TRBJ2-1|TRBD2|NA|TRBV6-5
TGTGCCAGCACCAGGGTGGCTAGCGGTTACAATGAGCAGTTCTTC
CASTRVASGYNEQFF
>TRBJ2-1|NA|NA|TRBV7-2
TGTGCCAGCAGCCCCTTCTTAGACAATGAGCAGTTCTTC
CASSPFLDNEQFF
>TRBJ2-7|NA|NA|TRBV2
TGTGCCAGCAGTTTAGCCCACACCTACGAGCAGTACTTC
CASSLAHTYEQYF
>TRBJ2-7|TRBD2|NA|TRBV7-2
TGTGCCTGCGGACTAGCGGGGAGCTCCTACGAGCAGTACTTC
CACGLAGSSYEQYF
>TRBJ1-2|NA|NA|TRBV12-5
TGTGCTAGTGGTCTACCGGGGGACTATGGCTACACCTTC
CASGLPGDYGYTF
>TRBJ2-2|NA|NA|TRBV5-1
TGCGCCAGCAGCTTTCAGGGCGAGAACACCGGGGAGCTGTTTTTT
CASSFQGENTGELFF
>TRBJ2-5|TRBD2|NA|TRBV2
TGTGCCAGCAGGGCGGGACTAGCGGGAGAGACCCAGTACTTC
CASRAGLAGETQYF
>TRBJ1-5|TRBD1|NA|TRBV7-9
TGTGCCAGCAGCTTAGCGGCGACAGGGGGGAGCAATCAGCCCCAGCATTTT
CASSLAATGGSNQPQHF
>TRBJ2-2|NA|once|TRBV19
TGTGCCATCGGGGACTCGAACACCGGGGAGCTGTTTTTT
CAIGDSNTGELFF
>TRBJ2-5|TRBD1|NA|TRBV18
TGTGCCAGCTCATCCCACAGGGGTGTTAGGGAGACCCAGTACTTC
CASSSHRGVRETQYF
>TRBJ2-7|NA|NA|TRBV7-8
TGTGCCAGCAGCTTAAGAGGGAGTCGACTCGAGCAGTACTTC
CASSLRGSRLEQYF
>TRBJ1-1|NA|NA|TRBV19
TGTGCCAGTAGGGAGGAAAGGACTGAAGCTTTCTTT
CASREERTEAFF
>TRBJ1-1|TRBD1|NA|TRBV7-2
TGTGCCAGCAGCTTAGCGAGGACAGGACCCACTGAAGCTTTCTTT
CASSLARTGPTEAFF
>TRBJ1-1|TRBD1|NA|TRBV18
TGTGCCAGCTCACCACTGAGAACAGGGGGGAACACTGAAGCTTTCTTT
CASSPLRTGGNTEAFF
>TRBJ2-7|NA|NA|TRBV7-6
TGTGCCAGCAGCTTAGCGGAGCGGGCCCCCTACGAGCAGTACTTC
CASSLAERAPYEQYF
>TRBJ2-1|NA|few|TRBV2
TGTGCCAGCAGCCTTCAGGGGCTCCCGGTCAATGAGCAGTTCTTC
CASSLQGLPVNEQFF
>TRBJ2-4|TRBD2|once|TRBV18
TGTGCCAGCTCAAACGGACTAGCGGGAGTAGGAGCCAAAAACATTCAGTACTTC
CASSNGLAGVGAKNIQYF
>TRBJ2-1|NA|once|TRBV28
TGTGCCAGCGTTGGGGGGGCACCGGAGGCGTACAATGAGCAGTTCTTC
CASVGGAPEAYNEQFF
>TRBJ2-3|TRBD2|NA|TRBV7-9
TGTGCCAGCAGCTTGGGACTAGCGGGAGTTGGGACAGATACGCAGTATTTT
CASSLGLAGVGTDTQYF
>TRBJ2-7|NA|once|TRBV28
TGTGCCAGCAGCCTAGGGGGGGGTCGAGGCCACGAGCAGTACTTC
CASSLGGGRGHEQYF
>TRBJ1-3|TRBD1|few|TRBV7-9
TGTGCCAGCAGCTCGGGACAGGGGTCTTTCTCTGGAAACACCATATATTTT
CASSSGQGSFSGNTIYF
>TRBJ1-1|NA|NA|TRBV7-8
TGTGCCAGCAGCAGACTCGACAGAGCTGAAGCTTTCTTT
CASSRLDRAEAFF
>TRBJ1-1|TRBD1|NA|TRBV30
TGTGCCTGGAGTCACCGGGACAGGGGAGAAGCTTTCTTT
CAWSHRDRGEAFF
>TRBJ1-3|TRBD1|NA|TRBV30
TGTGCCCGCGGGGTCCCAGGGGGCGTGGGAAACACCATATATTTT
CARGVPGGVGNTIYF
>TRBJ1-1|TRBD1|once|TRBV19
TGTGCCAGTAGCTACTCCGGGACAGGGAGCACTGAAGCTTTCTTT
CASSYSGTGSTEAFF
>TRBJ2-1|NA|NA|TRBV5-1
TGCGCCAGCAGCTTGGCCTGGCGGGAGCAGTTCTTC
CASSLAWREQFF
>TRBJ2-3|NA|once|TRBV29-1
TGCAGCGTTGATCAAGATACGCAGTATTTT
CSVDQDTQYF
>TRBJ1-5|NA|NA|TRBV18
TGTGCCAGCTCACCACGCGGAGGGACCAATCAGCCCCAGCATTTT
CASSPRGGTNQPQHF
>TRBJ2-7|NA|NA|TRBV6-1
TGTGCCAGCAAAGATTCAACAGGGACCTACGAGCAGTACTTC
CASKDSTGTYEQYF
>TRBJ1-2|TRBD1|NA|TRBV5-6
TGTGCCAGCAGCTCCCGGCACTTACAGGGGGCCCGCTATGGCTACACCTTC
CASSSRHLQGARYGYTF
>TRBJ2-3|NA|NA|TRBV11-2
TGTGCCAGCAGCTTAGGGGCTCGAGAAACAGATACGCAGTATTTT
CASSLGARETDTQYF
>TRBJ1-5|NA|NA|TRBV6-6
TGTGCCAGCAGCCGCCCTGGGGGGAGAAATCAGCCCCAGCATTTT
CASSRPGGRNQPQHF
>TRBJ2-6|NA|NA|TRBV28
TGTGCCAGCAGTTTTGGCGGCTCTGGGGCCAACGTCCTGACTTTC
CASSFGGSGANVLTF
>TRBJ1-2|NA|NA|TRBV19
TGTGCCAGTAGTATCCTCAGGGTGGACTATGGCTACACCTTC
CASSILRVDYGYTF
>TRBJ1-1|NA|NA|TRBV5-1
TGCGCCAGCAGCTTACGCCAAGTTCTAAATGAAGCTTTCTTT
CASSLRQVLNEAFF
>TRBJ2-2|NA|NA|TRBV9
TGTGCCAGCAGCGCCCAGAGGCCCGGGGAGCTGTTTTTT
CASSAQRPGELFF
>TRBJ1-4|TRBD1|NA|TRBV25-1
TGTGCCAGCAGTGAATCGACAGGGCGAGGTAATGAAAAACTGTTTTTT
CASSESTGRGNEKLFF
>TRBJ2-1|NA|NA|TRBV19
TGTGCCAGTAGTATGCAAGCGTCCGACTACAATGAGCAGTTCTTC
CASSMQASDYNEQFF
>TRBJ2-5|NA|once|TRBV5-1
TGCGCCAGCAGTAGTGGCGGGACCAACCAAGAGACCCAGTACTTC
CASSSGGTNQETQYF
>TRBJ2-1|NA|NA|TRBV5-8
TGTGCCAGCAGCTTGTACTACAATGAGCAGTTCTTC
CASSLYYNEQFF
>TRBJ2-3|NA|NA|TRBV5-1
TGCGCCAGCAGCCCCCCGGGCGGGGGCAAAGATACGCAGTATTTT
CASSPPGGGKDTQYF
>TRBJ2-3|TRBD2|NA|TRBV19
TGTGCCAGTAGTATAGGGCGGGGGGCTCCAGATACGCAGTATTTT
CASSIGRGAPDTQYF
>TRBJ2-4|NA|NA|TRBV6-5
TGTGCCAGCAGTTCGGGAAGAAACATTCAGTACTTC
CASSSGRNIQYF
>TRBJ1-1|TRBD1|NA|TRBV4-1
TGCGCCAGCAGCCAAGTTCTCCAGACAGGGCCCACTGAAGCTTTCTTT
CASSQVLQTGPTEAFF
>TRBJ2-3|TRBD1|NA|TRBV5-4
TGTGCCAGCAGCACCCAGGGGGCCACAGATACGCAGTATTTT
CASSTQGATDTQYF
>TRBJ2-7|TRBD1|NA|TRBV5-4
TGTGCCAGCAGCTTGGGACAGGGGGAGGCCGAGCAGTACTTC
CASSLGQGEAEQYF
>TRBJ1-4|NA|NA|TRBV28
TGTGCCAGCAGCGTAGAATATGCTGAAAAACTGTTTTTT
CASSVEYAEKLFF
>TRBJ1-1|NA|NA|TRBV7-3
TGTGCCAGCGTCGGAGGCTTTTTGAACACTGAAGCTTTCTTT
CASVGGFLNTEAFF
>TRBJ2-7|TRBD2|NA|TRBV4-2
TGTGCCAGCAGCCAAGCCATGACTAGCGGGACGACCTTAAAATACGAGCAGTACTTC
CASSQAMTSGTTLKYEQYF
>TRBJ2-3|NA|NA|TRBV11-3
TGTGCCAGCAGCCCCCTCGGACAGAGCACAGATACGCAGTATTTT
CASSPLGQSTDTQYF
>TRBJ2-5|NA|NA|TRBV5-6
TGTGCCAGCAGCTTGGGCAGACAAGAGACCCAGTACTTC
CASSLGRQETQYF
>TRBJ1-1|NA|once|TRBV30
TGTGCCTGCTCTAGGGAGGGAGGCTCTGAAGCTTTCTTT
CACSREGGSEAFF
>TRBJ1-4|NA|NA|TRBV4-1
TGCGCCAGCAGCCAAGTGGGCGGGGTGGCTAATGAAAAACTGTTTTTT
CASSQVGGVANEKLFF
>TRBJ2-5|NA|NA|TRBV2
TGTGCCAGCAGTGAAGGTATTGGGGGGTACCAAGAGACCCAGTACTTC
CASSEGIGGYQETQYF
>TRBJ1-1|NA|NA|TRBV30
TGTGCCTGCCAAGGGGATAACACTGAAGCTTTCTTT
CACQGDNTEAFF
>TRBJ2-2|NA|NA|TRBV5-1
TGCGCCAGCAGCTTGGGCGGGACAGATACCGGGGAGCTGTTTTTT
CASSLGGTDTGELFF